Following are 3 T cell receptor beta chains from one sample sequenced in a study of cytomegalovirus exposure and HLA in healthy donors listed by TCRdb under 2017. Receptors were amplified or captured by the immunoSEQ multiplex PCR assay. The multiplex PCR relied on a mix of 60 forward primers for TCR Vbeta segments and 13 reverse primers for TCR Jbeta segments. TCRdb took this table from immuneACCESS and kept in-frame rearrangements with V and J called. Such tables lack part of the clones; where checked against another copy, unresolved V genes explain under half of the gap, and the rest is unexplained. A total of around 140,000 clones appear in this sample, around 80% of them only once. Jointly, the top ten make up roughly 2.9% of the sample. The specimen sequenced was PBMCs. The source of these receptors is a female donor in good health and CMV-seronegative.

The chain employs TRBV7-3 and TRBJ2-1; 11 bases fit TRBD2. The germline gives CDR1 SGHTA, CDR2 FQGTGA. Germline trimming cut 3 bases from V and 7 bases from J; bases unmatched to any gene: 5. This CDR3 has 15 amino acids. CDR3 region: CASSFSGGARNEQFF. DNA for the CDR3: TGTGCCAGCAGCTTTAGCGGGGGGGCCCGTAATGAGCAGTTCTTC.

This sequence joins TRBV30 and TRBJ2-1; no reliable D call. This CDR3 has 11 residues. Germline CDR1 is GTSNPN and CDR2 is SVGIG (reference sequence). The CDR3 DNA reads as TGTGTATTGCGGTCATACAATGAGCAGTTCTTC. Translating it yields CVLRSYNEQFF.

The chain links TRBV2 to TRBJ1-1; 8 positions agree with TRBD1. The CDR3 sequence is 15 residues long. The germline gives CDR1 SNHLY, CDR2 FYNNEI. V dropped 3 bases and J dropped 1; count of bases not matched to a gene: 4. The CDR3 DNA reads TGTGCCAGCAGTGACAGGGGGCTACCGAACACTGAAGCTTTCTTT. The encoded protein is CASSDRGLPNTEAFF.